This T cell receptor (beta chain) emerged from a study of blood T cell repertoires in COVID-19. The wider study: Sites across the United States, Italy and Spain contributed samples from acute and convalescent COVID-19. PBMCs, B-cell-depleted T cells, or T cells were the source of the cDNA or gDNA that made up the material.

The CDR3 is made up of 13 amino acids. Trimming shortened V by 4 bases and J by 3 bases, and 10 bases separated the two germline ends. Germline V gene lookup returns CDR1 SNHLY and CDR2 FYNNEI. The assay was immunoSEQ multiplex PCR, and TCRdb's table has in-frame clones only and misses some. The sample shows roughly 33,000 clones, roughly 80% of them seen only once. The gene calls are TRBV2 and TRBJ2-7; possibly TRBD1 for D (5 bases). Sequencing used peripheral blood. The sequence derives from a woman in her sixties with acute or convalescent COVID-19. The CDR3 here is CASSGSRGYEQYF. The CDR3, as DNA: TGTGCCAGCAGTGGTTCAAGGGGCTACGAGCAGTACTTC.